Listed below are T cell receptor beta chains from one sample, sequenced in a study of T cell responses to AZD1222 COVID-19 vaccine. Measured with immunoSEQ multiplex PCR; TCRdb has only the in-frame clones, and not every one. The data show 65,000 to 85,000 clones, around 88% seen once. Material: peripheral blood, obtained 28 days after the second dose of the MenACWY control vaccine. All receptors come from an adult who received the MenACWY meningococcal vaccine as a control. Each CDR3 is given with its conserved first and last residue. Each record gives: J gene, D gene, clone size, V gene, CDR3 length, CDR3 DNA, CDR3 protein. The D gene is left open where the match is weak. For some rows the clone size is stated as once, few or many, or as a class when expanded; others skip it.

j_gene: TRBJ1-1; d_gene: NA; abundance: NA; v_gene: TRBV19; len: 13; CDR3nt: TGTGCCAGTAGTATAGTGCTGAACACTGAAGCTTTCTTT; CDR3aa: CASSIVLNTEAFF
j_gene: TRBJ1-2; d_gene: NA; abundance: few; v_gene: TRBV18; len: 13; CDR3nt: TGTGCCAGCTTAAAAGACAAGAACTATGGCTACACCTTC; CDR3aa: CASLKDKNYGYTF
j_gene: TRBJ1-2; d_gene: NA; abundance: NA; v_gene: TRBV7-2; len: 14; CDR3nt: TGTGCCAGCAGCATACAGGTCAACCCCTATGGCTACACCTTC; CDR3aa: CASSIQVNPYGYTF
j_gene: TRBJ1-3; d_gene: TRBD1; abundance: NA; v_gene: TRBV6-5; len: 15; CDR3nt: TGTGCCACCATCGACAGGGGGGCCTCTGGAAACACCATATATTTT; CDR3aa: CATIDRGASGNTIYF
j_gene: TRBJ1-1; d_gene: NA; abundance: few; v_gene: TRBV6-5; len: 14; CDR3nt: TGTGCCAGCAGTTTTAAGCAGGGGAACACTGAAGCTTTCTTT; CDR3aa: CASSFKQGNTEAFF
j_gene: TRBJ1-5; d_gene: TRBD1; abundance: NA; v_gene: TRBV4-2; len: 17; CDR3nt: TGTGCCAGCAGCCAAGTGGGGGACAGGGGCGGCAATCAGCCCCAGCATTTT; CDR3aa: CASSQVGDRGGNQPQHF
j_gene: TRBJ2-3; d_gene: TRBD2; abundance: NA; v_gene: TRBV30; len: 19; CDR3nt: TGTGCCTGGAGAGGGGATTGGACTAGCGGGGGGGCCATCACAGATACGCAGTATTTT; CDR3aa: CAWRGDWTSGGAITDTQYF
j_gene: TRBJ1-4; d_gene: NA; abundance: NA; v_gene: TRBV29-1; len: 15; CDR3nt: TGCAGCGTTGGGGTGGCGGCAGCAACTAATGAAAAACTGTTTTTT; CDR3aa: CSVGVAAATNEKLFF
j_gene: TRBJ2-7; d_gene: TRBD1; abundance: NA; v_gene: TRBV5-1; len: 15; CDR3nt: TGCGCCAGCAGCTTACAGGGGATGAGCTCCTACGAGCAGTACTTC; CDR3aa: CASSLQGMSSYEQYF
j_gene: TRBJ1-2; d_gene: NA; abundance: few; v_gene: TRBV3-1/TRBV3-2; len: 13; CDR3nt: TGTGCCAGCAGCCAAGATCAGCCTCCATCCTACACCTTC; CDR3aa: CASSQDQPPSYTF
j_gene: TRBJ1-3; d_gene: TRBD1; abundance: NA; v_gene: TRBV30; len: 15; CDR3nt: TGTGCCTGGAGTCCGGGACAGGGTGTTGGAAACACCATATATTTT; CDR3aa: CAWSPGQGVGNTIYF
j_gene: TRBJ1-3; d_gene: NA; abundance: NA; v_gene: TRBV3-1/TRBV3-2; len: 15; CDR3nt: TGTGCCAGCAGCCAGCAAATTCGAGCTGGAAACACCATATATTTT; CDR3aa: CASSQQIRAGNTIYF
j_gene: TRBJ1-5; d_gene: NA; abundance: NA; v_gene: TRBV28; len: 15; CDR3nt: TGTGCCAGCAGCCAGAGTAGTCTGCGCAATCAGCCCCAGCATTTT; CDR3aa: CASSQSSLRNQPQHF
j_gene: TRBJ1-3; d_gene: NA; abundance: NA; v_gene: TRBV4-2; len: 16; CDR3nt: TGTGCCAGCAGCCAAGCAGTGGGCGGCCCAGGGAGCACCATATATTTT; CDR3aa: CASSQAVGGPGSTIYF
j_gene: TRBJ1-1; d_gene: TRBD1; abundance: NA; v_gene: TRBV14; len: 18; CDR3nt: TGTGCCAGCAGCCAAGACAGGCAGGGGGCGGTTTTGAACACTGAAGCTTTCTTT; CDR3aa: CASSQDRQGAVLNTEAFF
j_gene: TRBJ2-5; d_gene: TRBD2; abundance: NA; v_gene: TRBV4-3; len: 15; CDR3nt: TGCGCCAGCAGCCTGGGAGGGGCCAACGGAGAGACCCAGTACTTC; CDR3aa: CASSLGGANGETQYF
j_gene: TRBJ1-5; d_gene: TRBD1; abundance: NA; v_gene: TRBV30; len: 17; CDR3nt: TGTGCCTGGAGCGCGGGACAGGCCCCCTATAGCAATCAGCCCCAGCATTTT; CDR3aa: CAWSAGQAPYSNQPQHF
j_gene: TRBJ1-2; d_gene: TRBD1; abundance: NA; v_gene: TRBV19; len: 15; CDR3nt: TGTGCCAGTAGTGCCCCGGGACAGGGCAACTATGGCTACACCTTC; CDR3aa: CASSAPGQGNYGYTF
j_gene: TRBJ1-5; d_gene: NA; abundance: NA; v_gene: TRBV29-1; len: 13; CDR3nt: TGCAGCGTTGGTCTAGATAGCAATCAGCCCCAGCATTTT; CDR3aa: CSVGLDSNQPQHF
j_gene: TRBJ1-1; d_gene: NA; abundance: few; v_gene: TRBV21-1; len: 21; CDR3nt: TGTGCCAGCAGCAAATATAACGGTGGGTCCCGGTGTAGAAGGTCGGGGACTGAAGCTTTCTTT; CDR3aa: CASSKYNGGSRCRRSGTEAFF
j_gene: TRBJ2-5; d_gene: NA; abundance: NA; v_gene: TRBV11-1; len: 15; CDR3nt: TGTGCCAGCAGCGTCCCCGCAGCGGTACAAGAGACCCAGTACTTC; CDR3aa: CASSVPAAVQETQYF
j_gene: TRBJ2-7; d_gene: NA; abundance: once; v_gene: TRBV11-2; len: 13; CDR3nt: TGTGCCAGCAGCTACGATCAGGGATACGAGCAGTACTTC; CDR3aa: CASSYDQGYEQYF
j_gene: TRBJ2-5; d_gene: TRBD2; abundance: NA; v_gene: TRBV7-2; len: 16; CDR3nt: TGTGCCAGCAGTCAACAGGGACTAGCGGGGCGGGAGACCCAGTACTTC; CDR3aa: CASSQQGLAGRETQYF
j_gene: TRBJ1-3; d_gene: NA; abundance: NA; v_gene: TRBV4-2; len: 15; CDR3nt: TGTGCCAGCAGCCAGGGCTCGGGGGCGGTAAACACCATATATTTT; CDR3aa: CASSQGSGAVNTIYF
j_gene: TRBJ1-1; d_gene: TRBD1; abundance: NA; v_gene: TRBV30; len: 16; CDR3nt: TGTGCCTGCCGACCCAGACAGGGGAGGAAGAACACTGAAGCTTTCTTT; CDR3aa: CACRPRQGRKNTEAFF
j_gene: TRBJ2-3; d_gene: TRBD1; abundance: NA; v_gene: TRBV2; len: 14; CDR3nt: TGTGCCAGCAGCCCACAGGGGATCCCAGATACGCAGTATTTT; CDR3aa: CASSPQGIPDTQYF
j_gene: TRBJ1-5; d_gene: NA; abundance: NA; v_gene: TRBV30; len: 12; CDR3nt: TGTGCCTGGAGTGTACTGGGACAGCCCCAGCATTTT; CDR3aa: CAWSVLGQPQHF
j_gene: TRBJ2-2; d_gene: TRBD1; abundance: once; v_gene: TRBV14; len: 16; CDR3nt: TGTGCCAGCAGTCGTCCGGGACAGGGGATCACCGGGGAGCTGTTTTTT; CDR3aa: CASSRPGQGITGELFF
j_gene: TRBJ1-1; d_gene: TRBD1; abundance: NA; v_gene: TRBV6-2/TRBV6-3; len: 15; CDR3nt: TGTGCCAGCAGTAAGCCGACAGGGGTGAACACTGAAGCTTTCTTT; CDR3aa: CASSKPTGVNTEAFF
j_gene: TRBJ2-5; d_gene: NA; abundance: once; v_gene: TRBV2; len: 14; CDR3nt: TGTGCCAGCAGTGCTGTGGCCCCGGGAGAGACCCAGTACTTC; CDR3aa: CASSAVAPGETQYF
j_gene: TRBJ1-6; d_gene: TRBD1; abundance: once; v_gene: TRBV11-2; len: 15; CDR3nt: TGTGCCAGCAGCTCGCGGACAGGGGATAATTCACCCCTCCACTTT; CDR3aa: CASSSRTGDNSPLHF
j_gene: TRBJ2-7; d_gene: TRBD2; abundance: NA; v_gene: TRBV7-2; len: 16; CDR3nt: TGTGCCAGCAGCTTAGCCGGATCCGCGGGGGGCTACGAGCAGTACTTC; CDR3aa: CASSLAGSAGGYEQYF
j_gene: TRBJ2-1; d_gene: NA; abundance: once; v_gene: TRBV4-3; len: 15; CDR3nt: TGCGCCAGCAGCCAAGAGGCTAGCAGAAGCAATGAGCAGTTCTTC; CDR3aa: CASSQEASRSNEQFF
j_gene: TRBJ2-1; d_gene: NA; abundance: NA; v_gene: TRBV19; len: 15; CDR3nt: TGTGCCAGTAGTATAGAGGACATTTCCTACAATGAGCAGTTCTTC; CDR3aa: CASSIEDISYNEQFF
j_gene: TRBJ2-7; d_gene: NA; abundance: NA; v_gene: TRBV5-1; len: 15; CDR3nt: TGCGCCAGCAGCTTTGGAGCAGGTATCTCCTACGAGCAGTACTTC; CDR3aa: CASSFGAGISYEQYF
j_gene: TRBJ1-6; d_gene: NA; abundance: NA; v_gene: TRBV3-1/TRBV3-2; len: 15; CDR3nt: TGTGCCAGCAAGCCCCGGGACATCGATAATTCACCCCTCCACTTT; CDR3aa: CASKPRDIDNSPLHF
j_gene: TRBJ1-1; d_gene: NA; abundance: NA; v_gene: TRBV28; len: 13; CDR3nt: TGTGCCAGCACTCCCCCCAGGGTCACTGAAGCTTTCTTT; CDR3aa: CASTPPRVTEAFF
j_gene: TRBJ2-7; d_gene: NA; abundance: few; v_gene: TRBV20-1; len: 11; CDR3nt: TGCAGTGCTAATATGGAATACGAGCAGTACTTC; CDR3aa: CSANMEYEQYF
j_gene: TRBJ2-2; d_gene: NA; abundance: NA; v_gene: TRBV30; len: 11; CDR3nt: TGTGCCTGGAGTGTAAGCGGGGAGCTGTTTTTT; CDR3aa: CAWSVSGELFF
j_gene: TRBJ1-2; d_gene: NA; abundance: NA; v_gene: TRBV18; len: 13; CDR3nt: TGTGCCAGCTCACCAGGTCGTTACTATGGCTACACCTTC; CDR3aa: CASSPGRYYGYTF
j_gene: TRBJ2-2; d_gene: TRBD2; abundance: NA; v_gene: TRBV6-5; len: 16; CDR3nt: TGTGCCAGCAGTTACGGGACTAGCGGGGGGACCGGGGAGCTGTTTTTT; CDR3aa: CASSYGTSGGTGELFF
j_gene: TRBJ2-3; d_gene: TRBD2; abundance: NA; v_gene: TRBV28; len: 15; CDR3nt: TGTGCCAGCAGTTTGGGACTACCCTCCACAGATACGCAGTATTTT; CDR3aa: CASSLGLPSTDTQYF
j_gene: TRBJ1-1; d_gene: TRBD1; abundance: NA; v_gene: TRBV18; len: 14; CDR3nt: TGTGCCAGCTCACCGCCGAACAGGGGGTCTGAAGCTTTCTTT; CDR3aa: CASSPPNRGSEAFF
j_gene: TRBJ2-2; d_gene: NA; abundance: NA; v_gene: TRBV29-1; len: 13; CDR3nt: TGCAGCTCCCGGGACACCAACACCGGGGAGCTGTTTTTT; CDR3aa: CSSRDTNTGELFF
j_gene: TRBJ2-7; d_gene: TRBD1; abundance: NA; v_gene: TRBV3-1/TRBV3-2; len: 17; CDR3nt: TGTGCCAGCAGCCAAGATATGAACAGGGGGCGTATAAACGAGCAGTACTTC; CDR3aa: CASSQDMNRGRINEQYF